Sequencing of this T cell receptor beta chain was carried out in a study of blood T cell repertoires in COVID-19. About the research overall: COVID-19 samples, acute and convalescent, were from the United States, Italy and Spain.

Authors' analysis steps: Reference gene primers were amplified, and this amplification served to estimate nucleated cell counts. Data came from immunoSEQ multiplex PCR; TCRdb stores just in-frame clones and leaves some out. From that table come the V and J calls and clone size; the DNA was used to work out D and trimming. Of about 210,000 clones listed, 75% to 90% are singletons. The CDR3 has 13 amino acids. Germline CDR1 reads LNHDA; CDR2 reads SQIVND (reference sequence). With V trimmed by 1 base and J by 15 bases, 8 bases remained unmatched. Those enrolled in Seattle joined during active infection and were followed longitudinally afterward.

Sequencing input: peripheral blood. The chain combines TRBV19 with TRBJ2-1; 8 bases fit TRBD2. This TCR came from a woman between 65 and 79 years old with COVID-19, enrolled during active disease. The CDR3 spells CASSIAGGIKVFF. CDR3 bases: TGTGCCAGTAGTATAGCGGGAGGGATTAAAGTGTTCTTC. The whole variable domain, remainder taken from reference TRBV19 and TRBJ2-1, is DGGITQSPKYLFRKEGQNVTLSCEQNLNHDAMYWYRQDPGQGLRLIYYSQIVNDFQKGDIAEGYSVSREKKESFPLTVTSAQKNPTAFYLCASSIAGGIKVFFGPGTRLTVL.